This T cell receptor (beta chain) was sequenced in a study of technical replicates of blood from a few donors. The germline gives CDR1 KGHSH, CDR2 LQKENI. The ends were cut back, 0 bases at V and 4 bases at J, with 13 bases in the middle. This CDR3 has 16 amino acids. The method was immunoSEQ multiplex PCR; TCRdb's version includes in-frame clones alone and lacks a portion of them. The table includes over 65,000 clones, about 94% detected once. The V gene is TRBV18, the J gene TRBJ1-5; a possible D gene is TRBD1 (5 bases). Sequencing was performed on T cells isolated from PBMCs. The receptor was derived from a human donor in good health. DNA for the CDR3: TGTGCCAGCTCACCACCGGGGGGAAGGAGGAATCAGCCCCAGCATTTT. Translating it yields CASSPPGGRRNQPQHF.